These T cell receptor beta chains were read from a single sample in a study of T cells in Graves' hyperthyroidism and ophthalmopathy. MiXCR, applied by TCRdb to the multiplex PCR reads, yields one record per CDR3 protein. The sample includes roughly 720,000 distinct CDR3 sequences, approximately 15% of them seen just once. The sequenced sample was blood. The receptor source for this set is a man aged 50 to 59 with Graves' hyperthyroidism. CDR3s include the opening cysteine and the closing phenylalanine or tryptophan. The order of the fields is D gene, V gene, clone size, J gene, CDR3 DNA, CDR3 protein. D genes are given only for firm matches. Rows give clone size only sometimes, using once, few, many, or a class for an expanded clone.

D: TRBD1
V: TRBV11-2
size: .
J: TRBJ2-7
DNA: TGTGCCAGCAGCTTAGTCCAGGGGGCTAGGCGCTACGAGCAGTACTTC
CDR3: CASSLVQGARRYEQYF

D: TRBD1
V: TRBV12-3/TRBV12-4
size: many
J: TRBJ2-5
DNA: TGTGCCAGCAGCCCAATTGGACAGGGATGGGAAGAGACCCAGTACTTC
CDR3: CASSPIGQGWEETQYF

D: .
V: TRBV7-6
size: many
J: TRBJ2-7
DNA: TGTGCCAGCAGCCCTTGGGGGAACGAGCAGTACTTC
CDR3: CASSPWGNEQYF

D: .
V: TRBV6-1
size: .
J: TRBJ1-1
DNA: TGTGCCAGCAGTGAACAGTCTTTTAGGGGGAACACTGAAGCTTTCTTT
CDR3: CASSEQSFRGNTEAFF

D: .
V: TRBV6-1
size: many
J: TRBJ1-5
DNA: TGTGCCAGCAGTGAAAGTCAGAGAGTACAGCCCCAGCATTTT
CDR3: CASSESQRVQPQHF

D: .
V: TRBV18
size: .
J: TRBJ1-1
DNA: TGTGCCAGCTCACCCTTGGCGGGACCGGAGACTGAAGCTTTCTTT
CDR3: CASSPLAGPETEAFF

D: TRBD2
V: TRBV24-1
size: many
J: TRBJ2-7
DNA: TGTGCCACCAGTGGGGCTAGCGGGAGTTGGGCGACCTACGAGCAGTACTTC
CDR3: CATSGASGSWATYEQYF

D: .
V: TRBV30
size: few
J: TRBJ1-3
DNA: TGTGCCTGGGCGACTAACTCTGGAAACACCATATATTTT
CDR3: CAWATNSGNTIYF

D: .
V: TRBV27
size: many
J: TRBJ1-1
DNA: TGTGCCAGCAGTTTATTGGGTTTGGGGGGGACTGAAGCTTTCTTT
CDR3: CASSLLGLGGTEAFF

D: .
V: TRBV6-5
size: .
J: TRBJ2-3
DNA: TGTGCCAGCAGTTACTCGATAGGGTTAAGCACAGATACGCAGTATTTT
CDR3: CASSYSIGLSTDTQYF

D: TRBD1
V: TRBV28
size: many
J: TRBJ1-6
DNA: TGTGCCAGCAGTTCCGGGACAGCGAGTGCTTATAATTCACCCCTCCACTTT
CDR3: CASSSGTASAYNSPLHF

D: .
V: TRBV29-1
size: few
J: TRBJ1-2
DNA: TGCAGCGTTGAAGTGAGCGGGTATGGCTACACCTTC
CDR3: CSVEVSGYGYTF

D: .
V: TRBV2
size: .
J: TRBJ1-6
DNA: TGTGCCAGCAGTGAAGCAGGACGGCTTTCACCCCTCCACTTT
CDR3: CASSEAGRLSPLHF

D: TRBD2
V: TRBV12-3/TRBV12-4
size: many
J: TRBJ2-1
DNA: TGTGCCAGCAGTCTAGCGGGAGCAAGAAATGAGCAGTTCTTC
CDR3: CASSLAGARNEQFF

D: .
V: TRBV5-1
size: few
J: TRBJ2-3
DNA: TGCGCCAGCAGTCCTGGGGGCACCACAGATACGCAGTATTTT
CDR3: CASSPGGTTDTQYF

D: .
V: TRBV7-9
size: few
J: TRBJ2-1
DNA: TGTGCCAGCAGCTTAGAACCCCTTTACAATGAGCAGTTCTTC
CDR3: CASSLEPLYNEQFF

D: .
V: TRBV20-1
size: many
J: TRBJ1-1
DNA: TGCAGTGCTTTACCGGGACCGAAGAACACTGAAGCTTTCTTT
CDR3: CSALPGPKNTEAFF

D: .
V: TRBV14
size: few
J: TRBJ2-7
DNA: TGTGCCAGCAGCCGGCTGGAGACGTACGGCTCCTACGAGCAGTACTTC
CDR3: CASSRLETYGSYEQYF

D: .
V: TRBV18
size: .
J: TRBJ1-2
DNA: TGTGCCAGCTCACCCCAAGACAGCCCCCTCTATGGCTACACCTTC
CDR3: CASSPQDSPLYGYTF

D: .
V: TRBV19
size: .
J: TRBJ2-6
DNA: TGTGCCAGTAGTATCGTTACGGGATCGAGCTCTGGGGCCAACGTCCTGACTTTC
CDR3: CASSIVTGSSSGANVLTF

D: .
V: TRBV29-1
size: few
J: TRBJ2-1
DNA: TGCAGCGTTGAAGATCGGTCCCGAGCGGGCGGCTACAATGAGCAGTTCTTC
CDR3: CSVEDRSRAGGYNEQFF

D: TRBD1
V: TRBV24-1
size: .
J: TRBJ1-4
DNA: TGTGCCACCAGTGACTCCCCAGGGGGCAAGTCTAATGAAAAACTGTTTTTT
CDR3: CATSDSPGGKSNEKLFF

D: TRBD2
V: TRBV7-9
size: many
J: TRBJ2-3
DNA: TGTGCCAGCAGCTCTATTTTGACTAGCGGATACTACAGCGGCACAGATACGCAGTATTTT
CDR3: CASSSILTSGYYSGTDTQYF

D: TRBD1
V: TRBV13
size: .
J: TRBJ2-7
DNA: TGTGCCAGCAGCGTTACACAGGGGTTTTACTACTCCTACGAGCGGTACTTC
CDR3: CASSVTQGFYYSYERYF

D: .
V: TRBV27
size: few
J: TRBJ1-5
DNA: TGTGCCAGCAAGGACATGACCCATAGCAATCAGCCCCAGCATTTT
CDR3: CASKDMTHSNQPQHF

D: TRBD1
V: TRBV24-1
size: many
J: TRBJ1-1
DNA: TGTGCCACCAGTGATCCGGGACAGCCCCATGAAGCTTTCTTT
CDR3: CATSDPGQPHEAFF

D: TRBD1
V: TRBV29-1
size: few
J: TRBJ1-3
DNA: TGCAGCGTCCAGGGACAGGACGGAAACACCATATATTTT
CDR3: CSVQGQDGNTIYF

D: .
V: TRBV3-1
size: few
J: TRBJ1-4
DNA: TGTGCCAGCAGCCAAGGGGATGAAAAACTGTTTTTT
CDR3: CASSQGDEKLFF

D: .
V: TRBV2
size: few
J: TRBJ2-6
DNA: TGTGCCAGCAGTGAAAGAGCCTCTGGGGCCAACGTCCTGACTTTC
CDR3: CASSERASGANVLTF

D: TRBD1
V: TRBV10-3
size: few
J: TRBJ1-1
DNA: TGTGCCATCAGTGAGTTTACAGGGGACACTGAAGCTTTCTTT
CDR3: CAISEFTGDTEAFF

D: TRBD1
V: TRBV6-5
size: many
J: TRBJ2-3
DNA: TGTGCCAGCAGTGACTCGACAGGGGGCAGAGATACGCAGTATTTT
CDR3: CASSDSTGGRDTQYF

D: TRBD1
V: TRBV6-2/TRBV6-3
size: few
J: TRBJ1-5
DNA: TGTGCCAGCACTGCACCGGGACAGCCCGGTCGGCCCCAGCATTTT
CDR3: CASTAPGQPGRPQHF

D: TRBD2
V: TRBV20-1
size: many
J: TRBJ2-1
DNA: TGCAGTGCCCCGCTTAGCGGGAGCTCCTACAATGAGCAGTTCTTC
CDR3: CSAPLSGSSYNEQFF

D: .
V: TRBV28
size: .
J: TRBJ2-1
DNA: TGTGCCAGCAGTCCCTCAAGGGGGAGGGAGGGCCCCTACAATGAGCAGTTCTTC
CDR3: CASSPSRGREGPYNEQFF

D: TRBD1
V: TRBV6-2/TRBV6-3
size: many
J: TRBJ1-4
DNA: TGTGCCAGCGGGGACAGCACCAATGAAAAACTGTTTTTT
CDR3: CASGDSTNEKLFF

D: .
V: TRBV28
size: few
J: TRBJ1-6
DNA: TGTGCCAGCAGTTCAGTTAATACACCCCTCCACTTT
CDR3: CASSSVNTPLHF

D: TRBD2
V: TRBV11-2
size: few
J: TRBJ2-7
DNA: TGTGCCAGCAGCTCAGAGACTAGCGGGAGCCTCAGGGGGATCGAGCAGTACTTC
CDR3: CASSSETSGSLRGIEQYF

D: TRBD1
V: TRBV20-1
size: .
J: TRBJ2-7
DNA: TGCAGTGCTCGGGACAGCCTCTACGAGCAGTACTTC
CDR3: CSARDSLYEQYF

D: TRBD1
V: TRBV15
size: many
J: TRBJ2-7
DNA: TGTGCCACCAGCAGAGGTGGGACAGGGGCGGGTGAGCAGTACTTC
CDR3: CATSRGGTGAGEQYF

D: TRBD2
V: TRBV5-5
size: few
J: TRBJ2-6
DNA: TGTGCCAGCAGCGACAAGCGGGATCGCTCTGGGGCCAACGTCCTGACTTTC
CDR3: CASSDKRDRSGANVLTF

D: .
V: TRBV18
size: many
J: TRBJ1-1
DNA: TGTGCCAGCTCACCACAGGGCAATGGGGGTGAAGCTTTCTTT
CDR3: CASSPQGNGGEAFF

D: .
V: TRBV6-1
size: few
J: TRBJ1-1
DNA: TGTGCCAGCAGCCCCCTCGGGGCCACTGAAGCTTTCTTT
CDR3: CASSPLGATEAFF

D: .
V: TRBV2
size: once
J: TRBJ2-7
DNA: TGTGCCAGCAGGGGCGCGGCTAACTCCTACGAGCAGTACTTC
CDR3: CASRGAANSYEQYF

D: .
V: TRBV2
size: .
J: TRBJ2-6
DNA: TGTGCCAGCACGTCTGGGGCCAACGTCCTGACTTTC
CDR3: CASTSGANVLTF

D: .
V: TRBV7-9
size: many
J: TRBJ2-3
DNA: TGTGCCAGCAGCTTACAGGGACTGTTAGGAGATACGCAGTATTTT
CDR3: CASSLQGLLGDTQYF

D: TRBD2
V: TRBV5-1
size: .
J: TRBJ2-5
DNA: TGCGCCAGCAGCTTTAGCGGGAGCCAAGAGACCCAGTACTTC
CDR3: CASSFSGSQETQYF

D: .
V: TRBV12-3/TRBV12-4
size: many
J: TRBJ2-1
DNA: TGTGCCAGCAGTTTAGCCGGGGGACAGTACAATGAGCAGTTCTTC
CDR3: CASSLAGGQYNEQFF

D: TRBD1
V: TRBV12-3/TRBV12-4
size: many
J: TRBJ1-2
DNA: TGTGCCAGCAGCCATGCGGACAGGAACTATGGCTACACCTTC
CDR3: CASSHADRNYGYTF

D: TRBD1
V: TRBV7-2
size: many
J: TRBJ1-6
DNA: TGTGCCAGCAGCCAAAGAGGGGGCGAGCATTCACCCCTCCACTTT
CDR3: CASSQRGGEHSPLHF

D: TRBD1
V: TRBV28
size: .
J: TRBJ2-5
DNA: TGTGCCAGCGGGGACAGAGGGTACTTC
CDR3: CASGDRGYF

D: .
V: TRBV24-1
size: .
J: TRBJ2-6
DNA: TGTGCCACCAGTGACCCGGGGCTGCGGGCCTCTGGGGCCAACGTCCTGACTTTC
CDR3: CATSDPGLRASGANVLTF

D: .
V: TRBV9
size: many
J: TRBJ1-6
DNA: TGTGCCAGCAGCCTTGACAGTTCCAGCTCCTATAATTCACCCCTCCACTTT
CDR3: CASSLDSSSSYNSPLHF

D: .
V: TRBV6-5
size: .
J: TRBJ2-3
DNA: TGTGCCAGCAGTTACCGGACAGACACAGATACGCAGTATTTT
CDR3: CASSYRTDTDTQYF

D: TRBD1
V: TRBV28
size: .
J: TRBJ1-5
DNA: TGTGCCAGCAGTTCCCTTCGACAGGGTTTGTGGCCCCAGCATTTT
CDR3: CASSSLRQGLWPQHF

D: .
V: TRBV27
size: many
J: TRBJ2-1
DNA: TGTGCCAGCAGTACGACCTACGGTTCCTACAATGAGCAGTTCTTC
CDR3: CASSTTYGSYNEQFF

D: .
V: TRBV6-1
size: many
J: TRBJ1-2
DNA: TGTGCCAGCAGACGAGGGACAAGACGGGGCTATGGCTACACCTTC
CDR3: CASRRGTRRGYGYTF

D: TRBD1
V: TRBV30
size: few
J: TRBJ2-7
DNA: TGTGCCTGGAGTCCGTTGGGACAGGACTCCTACGAGCAGTACTTC
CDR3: CAWSPLGQDSYEQYF

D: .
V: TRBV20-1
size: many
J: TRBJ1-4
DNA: TGCAGTGCTAGACAGGGCCCCGCAACTAATGAAAAACTGTTTTTT
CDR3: CSARQGPATNEKLFF

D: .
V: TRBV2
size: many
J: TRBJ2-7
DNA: TGTGCCAGCAGGGATCCTTCAGGTCCCGAGCAGTACTTC
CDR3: CASRDPSGPEQYF

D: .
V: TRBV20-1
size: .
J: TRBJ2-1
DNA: TGCAGTGCTAGAGATAAGCTTGCCGACGTTAACAATGAGCAGTTCTTC
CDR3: CSARDKLADVNNEQFF